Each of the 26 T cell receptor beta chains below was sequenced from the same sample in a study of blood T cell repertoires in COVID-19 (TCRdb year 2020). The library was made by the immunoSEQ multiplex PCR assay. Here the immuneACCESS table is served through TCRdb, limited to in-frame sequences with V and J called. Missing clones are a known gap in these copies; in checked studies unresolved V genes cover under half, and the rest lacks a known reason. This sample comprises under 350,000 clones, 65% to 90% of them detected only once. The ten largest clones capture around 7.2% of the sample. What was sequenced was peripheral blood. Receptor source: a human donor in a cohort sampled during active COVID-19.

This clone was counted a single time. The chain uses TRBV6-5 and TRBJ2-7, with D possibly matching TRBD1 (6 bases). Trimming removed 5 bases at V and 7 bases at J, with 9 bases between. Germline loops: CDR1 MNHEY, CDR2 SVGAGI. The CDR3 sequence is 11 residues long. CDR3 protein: CASSHTGEQYF. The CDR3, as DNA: TGTGCCAGCAGTCACACAGGGGAGCAGTACTTC.

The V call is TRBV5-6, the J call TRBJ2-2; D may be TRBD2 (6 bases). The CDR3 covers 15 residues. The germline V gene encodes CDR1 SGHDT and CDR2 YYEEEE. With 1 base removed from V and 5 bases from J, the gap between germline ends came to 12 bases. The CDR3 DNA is TGTGCCAGCAGCTTGCGGGGGTTGAGGACCGGGGAGCTGTTTTTT. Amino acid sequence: CASSLRGLRTGELFF.

The CDR3 region is CASSDEAGANQPQHF. The CDR3 nucleotides are TGTGCCAGCAGTGACGAGGCAGGGGCAAATCAGCCCCAGCATTTT. The chain links TRBV6-4 to TRBJ1-5; weak D call: TRBD1 (6 bases). Germline V gene data show CDR1 as MRHNA and CDR2 as SNTAGT. The CDR3 loop spans 15 amino acids. Trimming stripped 2 bases from V and 4 bases from J, with 12 bases between.

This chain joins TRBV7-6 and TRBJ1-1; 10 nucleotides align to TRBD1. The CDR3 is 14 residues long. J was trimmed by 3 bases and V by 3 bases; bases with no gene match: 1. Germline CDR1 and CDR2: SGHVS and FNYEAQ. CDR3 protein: CASSLGTGDTEAFF. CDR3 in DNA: TGTGCCAGCAGCTTGGGGACAGGGGACACTGAAGCTTTCTTT.

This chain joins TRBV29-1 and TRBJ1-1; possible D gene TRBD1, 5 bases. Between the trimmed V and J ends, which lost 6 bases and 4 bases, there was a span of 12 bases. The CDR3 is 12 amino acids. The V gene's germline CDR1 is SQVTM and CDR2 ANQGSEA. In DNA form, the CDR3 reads TGCAGCGTCCCTTGGAGGGGCACTGAAGCTTTCTTT. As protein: CSVPWRGTEAFF.

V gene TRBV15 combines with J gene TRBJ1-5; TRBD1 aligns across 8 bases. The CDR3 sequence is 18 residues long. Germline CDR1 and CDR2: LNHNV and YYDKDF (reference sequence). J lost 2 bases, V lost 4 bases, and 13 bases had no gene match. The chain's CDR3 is CATSTELDRDRGNQPQHF. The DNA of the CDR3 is TGTGCCACCAGCACAGAACTGGACAGGGATCGGGGCAATCAGCCCCAGCATTTT.

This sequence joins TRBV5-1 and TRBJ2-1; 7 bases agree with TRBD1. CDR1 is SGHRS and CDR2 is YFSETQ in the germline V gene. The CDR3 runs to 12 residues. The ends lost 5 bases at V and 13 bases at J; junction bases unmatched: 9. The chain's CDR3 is CASRLGDRVQFF. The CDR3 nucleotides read TGCGCCAGCAGACTAGGGGACAGAGTACAGTTCTTC.

The CDR3 DNA follows: TGCGCCAGCAGCTTAGAGCAGGGACTCGGCTACACCTTC. This translates into CASSLEQGLGYTF. V usage is TRBV5-1 and J usage is TRBJ1-2, with TRBD1 as a possible D gene (5 bases). V was shortened by 2 bases and J by 8 bases, with 13 bases between the two germline ends. Per germline, CDR1 SGHRS and CDR2 YFSETQ. This CDR3 comprises 13 residues.

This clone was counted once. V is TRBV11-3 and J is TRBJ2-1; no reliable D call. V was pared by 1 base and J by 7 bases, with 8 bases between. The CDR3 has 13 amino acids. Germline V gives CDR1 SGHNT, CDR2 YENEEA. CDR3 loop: CASSLGGQNEQFF. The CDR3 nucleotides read TGTGCCAGCAGCTTAGGAGGCCAGAATGAGCAGTTCTTC.

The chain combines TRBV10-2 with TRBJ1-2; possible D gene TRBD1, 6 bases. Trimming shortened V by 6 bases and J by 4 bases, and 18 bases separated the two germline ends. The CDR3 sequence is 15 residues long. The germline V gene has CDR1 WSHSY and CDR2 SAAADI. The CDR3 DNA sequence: TGCGCCAGCAGGGGGACCGCGGACAGTTTCTATGGCTACACCTTC. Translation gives CASRGTADSFYGYTF.

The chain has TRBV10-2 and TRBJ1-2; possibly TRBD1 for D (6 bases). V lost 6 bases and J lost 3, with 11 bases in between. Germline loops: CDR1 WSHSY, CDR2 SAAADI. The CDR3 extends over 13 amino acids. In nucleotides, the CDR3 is TGCGCCAGCAGACCCAGGGGCGACTATGGCTACACCTTC. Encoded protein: CASRPRGDYGYTF.

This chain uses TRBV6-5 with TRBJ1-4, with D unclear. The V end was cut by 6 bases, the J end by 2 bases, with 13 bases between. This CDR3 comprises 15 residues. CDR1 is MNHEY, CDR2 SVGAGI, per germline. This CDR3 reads CASRLDGSTNEKLFF. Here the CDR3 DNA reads TGTGCCAGCAGACTTGACGGGAGCACTAATGAAAAACTGTTTTTT.

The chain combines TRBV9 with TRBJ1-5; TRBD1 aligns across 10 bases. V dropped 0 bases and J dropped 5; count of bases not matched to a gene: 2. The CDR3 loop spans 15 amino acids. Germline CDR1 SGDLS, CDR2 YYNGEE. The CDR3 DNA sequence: TGTGCCAGCAGCGTAGAAGGGACAGGGGATCAGCCCCAGCATTTT. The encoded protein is CASSVEGTGDQPQHF.

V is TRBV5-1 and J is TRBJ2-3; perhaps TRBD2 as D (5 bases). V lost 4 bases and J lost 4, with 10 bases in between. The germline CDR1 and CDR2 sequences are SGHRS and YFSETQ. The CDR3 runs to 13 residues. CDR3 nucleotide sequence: TGCGCCAGCAGCGGGAGTGGGCCAGATACGCAGTATTTT. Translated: CASSGSGPDTQYF.

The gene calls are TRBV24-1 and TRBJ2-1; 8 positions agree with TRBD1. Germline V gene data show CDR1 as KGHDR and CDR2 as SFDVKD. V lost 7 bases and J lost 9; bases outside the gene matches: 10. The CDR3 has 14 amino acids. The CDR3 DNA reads TGTGCCACCAGAGCAGGGGGCGCTGGCAGTGAGCAGTTCTTC. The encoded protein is CATRAGGAGSEQFF.

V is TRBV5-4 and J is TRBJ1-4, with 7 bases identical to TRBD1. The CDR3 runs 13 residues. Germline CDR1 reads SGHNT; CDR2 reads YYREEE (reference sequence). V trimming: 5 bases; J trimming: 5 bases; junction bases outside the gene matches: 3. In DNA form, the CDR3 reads TGTGCCAGCAGAAGACAGGGAAATGAAAAACTGTTTTTT. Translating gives CASRRQGNEKLFF.

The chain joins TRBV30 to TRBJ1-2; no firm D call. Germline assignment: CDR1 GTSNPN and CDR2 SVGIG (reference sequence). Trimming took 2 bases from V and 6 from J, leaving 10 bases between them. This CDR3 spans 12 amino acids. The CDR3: CAWSYRGNGYTF. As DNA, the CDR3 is TGTGCCTGGAGTTATCGGGGAAATGGCTACACCTTC.

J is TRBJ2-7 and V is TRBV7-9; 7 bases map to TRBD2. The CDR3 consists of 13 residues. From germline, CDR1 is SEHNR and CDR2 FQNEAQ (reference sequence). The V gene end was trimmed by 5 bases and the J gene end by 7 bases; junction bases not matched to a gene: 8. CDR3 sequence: CASSAGDSLEQYF. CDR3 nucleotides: TGTGCCAGCAGCGCGGGGGACTCCCTAGAGCAGTACTTC. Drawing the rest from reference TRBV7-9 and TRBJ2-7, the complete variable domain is DTGVSQNPRHKITKRGQNVTFRCDPISEHNRLYWYRQTLGQGPEFLTYFQNEAQLEKSRLLSDRFSAERPKGSFSTLEIQRTEQGDSAMYLCASSAGDSLEQYFGPGTRLTVT.

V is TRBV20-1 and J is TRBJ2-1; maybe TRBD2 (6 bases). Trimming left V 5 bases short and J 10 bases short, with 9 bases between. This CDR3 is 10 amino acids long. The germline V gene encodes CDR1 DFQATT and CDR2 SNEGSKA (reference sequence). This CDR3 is CSAPGGEQFF. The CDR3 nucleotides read TGCAGTGCTCCTGGAGGGGAGCAGTTCTTC.

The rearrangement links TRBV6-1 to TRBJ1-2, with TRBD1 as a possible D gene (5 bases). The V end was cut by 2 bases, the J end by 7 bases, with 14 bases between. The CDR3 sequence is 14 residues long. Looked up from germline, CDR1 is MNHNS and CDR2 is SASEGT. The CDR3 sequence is CASSEYGREGGYTF. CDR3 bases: TGTGCCAGCAGTGAATATGGCAGGGAAGGTGGCTACACCTTC.

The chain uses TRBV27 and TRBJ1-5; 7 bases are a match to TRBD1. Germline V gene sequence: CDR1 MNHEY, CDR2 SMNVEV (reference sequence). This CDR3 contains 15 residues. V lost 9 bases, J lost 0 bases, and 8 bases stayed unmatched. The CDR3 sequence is CASRRDSYSNQPQHF. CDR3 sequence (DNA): TGTGCCAGTCGCCGGGACAGCTATAGCAATCAGCCCCAGCATTTT.

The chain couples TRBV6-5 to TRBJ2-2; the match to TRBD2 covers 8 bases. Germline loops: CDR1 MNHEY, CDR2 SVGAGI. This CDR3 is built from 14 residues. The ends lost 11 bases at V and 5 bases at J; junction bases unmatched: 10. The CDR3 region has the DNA TGTGCCCGCGGACTGGCGGGGGGAACCGGGGAGCTGTTTTTT. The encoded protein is CARGLAGGTGELFF.

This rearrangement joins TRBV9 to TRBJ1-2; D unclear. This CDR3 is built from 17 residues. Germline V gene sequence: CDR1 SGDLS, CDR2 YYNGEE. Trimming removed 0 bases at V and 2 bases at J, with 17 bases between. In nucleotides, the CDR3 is TGTGCCAGCAGCGTAGCCTCCGTGGGCAGAACCAACTATGGCTACACCTTC. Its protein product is CASSVASVGRTNYGYTF.

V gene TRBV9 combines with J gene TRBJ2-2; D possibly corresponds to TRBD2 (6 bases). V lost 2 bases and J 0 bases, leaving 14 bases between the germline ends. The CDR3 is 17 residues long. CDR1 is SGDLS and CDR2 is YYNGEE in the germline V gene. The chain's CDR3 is CASSVLASVANTGELFF. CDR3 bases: TGTGCCAGCAGCGTTTTAGCTAGCGTTGCGAACACCGGGGAGCTGTTTTTT.

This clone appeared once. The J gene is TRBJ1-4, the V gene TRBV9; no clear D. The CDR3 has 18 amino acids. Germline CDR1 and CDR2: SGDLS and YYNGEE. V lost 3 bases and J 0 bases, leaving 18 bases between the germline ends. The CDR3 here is CASSGVVGSFATNEKLFF. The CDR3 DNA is TGTGCCAGCAGCGGAGTGGTTGGTTCATTTGCAACTAATGAAAAACTGTTTTTT.

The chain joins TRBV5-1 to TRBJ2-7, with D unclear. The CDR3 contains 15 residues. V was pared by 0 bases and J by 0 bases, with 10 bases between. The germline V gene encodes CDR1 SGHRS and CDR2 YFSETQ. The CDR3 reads CASSLVAASSYEQYF. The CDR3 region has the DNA TGCGCCAGCAGCTTGGTAGCAGCGAGCTCCTACGAGCAGTACTTC.